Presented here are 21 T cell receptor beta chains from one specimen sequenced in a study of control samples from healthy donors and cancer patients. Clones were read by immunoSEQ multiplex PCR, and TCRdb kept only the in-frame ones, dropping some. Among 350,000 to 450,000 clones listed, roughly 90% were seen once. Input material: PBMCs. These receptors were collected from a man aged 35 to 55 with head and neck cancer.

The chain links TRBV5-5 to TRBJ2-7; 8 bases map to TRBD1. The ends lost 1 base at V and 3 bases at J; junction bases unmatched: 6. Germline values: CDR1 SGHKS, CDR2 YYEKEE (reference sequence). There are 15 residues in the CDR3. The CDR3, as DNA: TGTGCCAGCAGCTTGTGGACAGGGACTCACTACGAGCAGTACTTC. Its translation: CASSLWTGTHYEQYF.

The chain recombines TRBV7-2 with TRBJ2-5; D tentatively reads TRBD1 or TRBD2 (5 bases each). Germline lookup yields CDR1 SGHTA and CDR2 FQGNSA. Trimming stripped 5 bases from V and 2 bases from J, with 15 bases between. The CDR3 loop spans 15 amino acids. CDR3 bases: TGTGCCAGCAGCACAGTCAGGGAGAGTCAAGAGACCCAGTACTTC. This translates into CASSTVRESQETQYF.

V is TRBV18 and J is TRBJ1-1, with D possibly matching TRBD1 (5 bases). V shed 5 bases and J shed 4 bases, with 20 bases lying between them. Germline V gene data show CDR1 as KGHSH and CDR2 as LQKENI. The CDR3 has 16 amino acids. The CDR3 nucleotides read TGTGCCAGCTCAGTTGACAGCTTGATGCTCGCCACTGAAGCTTTCTTT. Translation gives CASSVDSLMLATEAFF.

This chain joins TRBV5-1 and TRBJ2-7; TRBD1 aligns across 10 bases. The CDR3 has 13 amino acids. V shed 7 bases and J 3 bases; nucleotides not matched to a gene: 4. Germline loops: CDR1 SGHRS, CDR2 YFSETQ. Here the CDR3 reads CASERDRGYEQYF. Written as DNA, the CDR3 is TGCGCCAGCGAGCGGGACAGGGGCTACGAGCAGTACTTC.

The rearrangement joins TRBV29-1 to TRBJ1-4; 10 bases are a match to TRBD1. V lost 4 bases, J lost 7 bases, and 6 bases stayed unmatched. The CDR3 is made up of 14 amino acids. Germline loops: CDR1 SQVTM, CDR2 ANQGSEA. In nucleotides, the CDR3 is TGCAGCGTTGCTCCGGGACAGGGGTTTGAAAAACTGTTTTTT. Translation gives CSVAPGQGFEKLFF.

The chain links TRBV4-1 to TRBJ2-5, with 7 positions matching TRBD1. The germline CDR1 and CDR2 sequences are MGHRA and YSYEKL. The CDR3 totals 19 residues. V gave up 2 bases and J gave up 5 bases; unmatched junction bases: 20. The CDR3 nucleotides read TGCGCCAGCAGCCAAAGTTACAGGGGCCCAAGAGGGGGCCGGGAGACCCAGTACTTC. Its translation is CASSQSYRGPRGGRETQYF.

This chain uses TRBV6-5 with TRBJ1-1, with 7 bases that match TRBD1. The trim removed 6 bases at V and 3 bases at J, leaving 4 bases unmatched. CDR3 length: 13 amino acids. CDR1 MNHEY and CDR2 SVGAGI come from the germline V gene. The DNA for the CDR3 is TGTGCCAGCAGGAGGGGGCGCGACACTGAAGCTTTCTTT. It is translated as CASRRGRDTEAFF.

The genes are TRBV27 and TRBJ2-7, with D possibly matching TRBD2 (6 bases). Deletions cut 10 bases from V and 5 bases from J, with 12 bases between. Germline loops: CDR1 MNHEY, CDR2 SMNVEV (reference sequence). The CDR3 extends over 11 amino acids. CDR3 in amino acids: CATLGEDEQYF. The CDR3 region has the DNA TGTGCCACCCTTGGGGAGGACGAGCAGTACTTC.

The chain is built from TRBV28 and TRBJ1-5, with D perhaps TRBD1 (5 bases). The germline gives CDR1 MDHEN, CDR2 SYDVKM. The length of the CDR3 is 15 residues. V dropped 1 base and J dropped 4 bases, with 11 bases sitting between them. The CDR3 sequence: CASSLYQGSNQPQHF. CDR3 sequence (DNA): TGTGCCAGCAGTTTATATCAGGGTTCTAATCAGCCCCAGCATTTT.

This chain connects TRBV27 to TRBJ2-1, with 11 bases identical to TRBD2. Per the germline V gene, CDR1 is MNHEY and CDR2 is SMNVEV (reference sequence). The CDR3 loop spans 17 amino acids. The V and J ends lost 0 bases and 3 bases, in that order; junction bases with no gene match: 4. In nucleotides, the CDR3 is TGTGCCAGCAGTTTATCGGCGGGGACTAGCGGCTACAATGAGCAGTTCTTC. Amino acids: CASSLSAGTSGYNEQFF.

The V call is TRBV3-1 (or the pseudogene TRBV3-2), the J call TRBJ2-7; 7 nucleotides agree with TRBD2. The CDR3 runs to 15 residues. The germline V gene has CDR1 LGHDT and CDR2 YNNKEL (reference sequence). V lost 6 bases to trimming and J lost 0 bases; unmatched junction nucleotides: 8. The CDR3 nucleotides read TGTGCCAGCAGTTACCGGGACTATGACTCCTACGAGCAGTACTTC. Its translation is CASSYRDYDSYEQYF.

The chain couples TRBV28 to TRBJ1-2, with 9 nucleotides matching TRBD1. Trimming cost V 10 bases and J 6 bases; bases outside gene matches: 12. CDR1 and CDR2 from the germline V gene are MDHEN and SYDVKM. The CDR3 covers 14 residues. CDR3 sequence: CANTPPGQGHGYTF. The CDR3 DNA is TGTGCCAACACCCCTCCGGGACAGGGCCATGGCTACACCTTC.

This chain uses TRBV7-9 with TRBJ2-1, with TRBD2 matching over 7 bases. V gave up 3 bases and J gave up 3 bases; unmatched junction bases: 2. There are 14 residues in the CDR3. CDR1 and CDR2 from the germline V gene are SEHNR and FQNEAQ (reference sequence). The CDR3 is CASSFSGDYNEQFF. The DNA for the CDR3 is TGTGCCAGCAGCTTCAGCGGGGACTACAATGAGCAGTTCTTC.

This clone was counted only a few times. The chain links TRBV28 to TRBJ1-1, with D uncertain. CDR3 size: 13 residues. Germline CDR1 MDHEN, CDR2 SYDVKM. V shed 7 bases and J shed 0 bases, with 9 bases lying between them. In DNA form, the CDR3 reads TGTGCCAGCATGACACCTTTGAACACTGAAGCTTTCTTT. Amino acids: CASMTPLNTEAFF.

CDR3 protein: CASSADSSYEQYF. In DNA form, the CDR3 reads TGTGCCAGCAGTGCGGACAGCTCCTACGAGCAGTACTTC. The chain recombines TRBV2 with TRBJ2-7, with a possible D match to TRBD1 (6 bases). Germline CDR1 SNHLY, CDR2 FYNNEI. Trimming left V 4 bases short and J 0 bases short, with 7 bases between. CDR3 length equals 13 residues.

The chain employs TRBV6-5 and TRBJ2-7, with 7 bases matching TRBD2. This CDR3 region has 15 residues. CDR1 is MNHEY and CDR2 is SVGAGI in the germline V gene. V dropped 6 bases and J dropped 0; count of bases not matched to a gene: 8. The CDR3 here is CASSGMGGNSYEQYF. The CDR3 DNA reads TGTGCCAGCAGCGGAATGGGGGGGAACTCCTACGAGCAGTACTTC.

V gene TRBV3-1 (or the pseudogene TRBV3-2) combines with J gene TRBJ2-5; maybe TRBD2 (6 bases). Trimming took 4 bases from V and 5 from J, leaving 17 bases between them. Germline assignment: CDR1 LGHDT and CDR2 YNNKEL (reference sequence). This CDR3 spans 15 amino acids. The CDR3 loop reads CASSPPAGRGETQYF. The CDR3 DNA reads TGTGCCAGCAGCCCTCCCGCGGGACGGGGGGAGACCCAGTACTTC.

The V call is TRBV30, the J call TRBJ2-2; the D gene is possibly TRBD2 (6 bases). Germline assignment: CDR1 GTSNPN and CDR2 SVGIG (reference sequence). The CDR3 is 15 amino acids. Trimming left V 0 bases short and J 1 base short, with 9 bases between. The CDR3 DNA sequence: TGTGCCTGGAGTGTACGGCGGGGGAACACCGGGGAGCTGTTTTTT. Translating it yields CAWSVRRGNTGELFF.

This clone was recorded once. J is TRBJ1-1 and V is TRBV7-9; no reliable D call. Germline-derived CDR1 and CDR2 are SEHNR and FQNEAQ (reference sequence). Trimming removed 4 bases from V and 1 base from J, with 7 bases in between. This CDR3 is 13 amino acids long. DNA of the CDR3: TGTGCCAGCAGCTCCGAGTCGAACACTGAAGCTTTCTTT. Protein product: CASSSESNTEAFF.

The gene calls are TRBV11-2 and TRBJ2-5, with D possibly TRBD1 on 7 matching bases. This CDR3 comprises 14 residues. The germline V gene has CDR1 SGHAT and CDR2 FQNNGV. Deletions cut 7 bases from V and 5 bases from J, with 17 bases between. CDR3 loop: CASNQDQGGETQYF. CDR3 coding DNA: TGTGCCAGCAACCAGGATCAGGGGGGCGAGACCCAGTACTTC.

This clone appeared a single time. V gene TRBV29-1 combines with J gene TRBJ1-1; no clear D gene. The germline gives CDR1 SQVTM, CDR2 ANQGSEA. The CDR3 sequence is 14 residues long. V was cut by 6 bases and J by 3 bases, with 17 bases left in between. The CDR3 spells CSVLIPRTDTEAFF. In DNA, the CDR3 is TGCAGCGTCTTGATTCCCCGGACGGACACTGAAGCTTTCTTT.